The 15 T cell receptor beta chains reported below all come from one sample, sequenced in a study of blood T cell repertoires in COVID-19. Some clones are missing from TCRdb's copy, which holds only in-frame ones; the method was immunoSEQ multiplex PCR. The repertoire includes 350,000 to 450,000 clones, 85% of them detected once, and roughly 3.6% sits in the top ten. The sample consisted of peripheral blood. The receptor set was obtained from a woman under 30 with acute or convalescent COVID-19.

This clone was seen just once. This chain connects TRBV5-4 to TRBJ1-2; tentatively, D is TRBD1 (5 bases). The V end was cut by 4 bases, the J end by 3 bases, with 10 bases between. The CDR3 is 13 residues long. Germline V gives CDR1 SGHNT, CDR2 YYREEE (reference sequence). The CDR3 nucleotides read TGTGCCAGCAGCCGTGACAGAGACTATGGCTACACCTTC. The encoded protein is CASSRDRDYGYTF.

In this sample, this clone turned up once. This sequence joins TRBV7-9 and TRBJ1-3, with 7 bases identical to TRBD1. This CDR3 spans 15 amino acids. V gave up 7 bases and J gave up 2 bases; unmatched junction bases: 8. Germline lookup yields CDR1 SEHNR and CDR2 FQNEAQ (reference sequence). The chain's CDR3 is CASTTLTGTGNTIYF. In DNA form, the CDR3 reads TGTGCCAGCACCACTCTGACAGGGACTGGAAACACCATATATTTT.

This chain connects TRBV14 to TRBJ1-4; 9 bases are a match to TRBD1. This CDR3 has 18 amino acids. V lost 1 base and J lost 6; bases outside the gene matches: 12. Germline-derived CDR1 and CDR2 are SGHDN and FVKESK. CDR3 region: CASSQGLQGATRDEKLFF. The CDR3 DNA reads as TGTGCCAGCAGCCAAGGTCTACAGGGGGCGACGCGGGATGAAAAACTGTTTTTT.

The CDR3 reads CASSGTGNSPLHF. The CDR3 coding sequence is TGTGCCAGCAGTGGGACAGGTAATTCACCCCTCCACTTT. The V gene is TRBV9, the J gene TRBJ1-6; 8 bases align to TRBD1. CDR3 length: 13 amino acids. Germline CDR1 reads SGDLS; CDR2 reads YYNGEE. Losses at the gene ends were 5 bases for V and 6 bases for J; bases not matched to a gene: 1.

The chain employs TRBV5-1 and TRBJ1-5; unclear D gene. The length of the CDR3 is 14 residues. Germline V gene sequence: CDR1 SGHRS, CDR2 YFSETQ. The V and J ends lost 2 bases and 2 bases respectively, with 8 bases between them. The CDR3 spells CASSLDQGNQPQHF. As DNA, the CDR3 is TGCGCCAGCAGCTTAGATCAGGGCAATCAGCCCCAGCATTTT.

J is TRBJ1-1 and V is TRBV19; D gene uncertain. CDR3 length equals 14 residues. Germline V gene data show CDR1 as LNHDA and CDR2 as SQIVND (reference sequence). Trimming pared 3 bases from V and 1 base from J, leaving 9 bases between. The CDR3 region has the DNA TGTGCCAGTAGTATGCCTAATAGGAACACTGAAGCTTTCTTT. It encodes CASSMPNRNTEAFF.

The chain links TRBV5-6 to TRBJ1-6; the D is unclear. V gave up 4 bases and J gave up 9 bases, with 17 bases separating them. The CDR3 runs to 15 residues. Germline loops: CDR1 SGHDT, CDR2 YYEEEE. DNA for the CDR3: TGTGCCAGCAGCGTCGGACCGGGATTGGGTTCACCCCTCCACTTT. Protein sequence: CASSVGPGLGSPLHF.

This sequence joins TRBV20-1 and TRBJ1-1; D remains ambiguous. V dropped 7 bases and J dropped 3 bases, with 9 bases sitting between them. This CDR3 region has 11 residues. The V gene's germline CDR1 is DFQATT and CDR2 SNEGSKA (reference sequence). Here the CDR3 DNA reads TGCAGTGTGGCTCGGGACACTGAAGCTTTCTTT. It is translated as CSVARDTEAFF.

This clone turned up a few times. The gene calls are TRBV7-9 and TRBJ1-2; tentatively, D is TRBD1 (5 bases). In germline, CDR1 is SEHNR, CDR2 FQNEAQ (reference sequence). V was cut by 6 bases and J by 6 bases, with 14 bases left in between. There are 13 residues in the CDR3. For the CDR3, the DNA is TGTGCCAGCAGAATGACAGATGAAGATGGCTACACCTTC. Translating it yields CASRMTDEDGYTF.

The rearrangement joins TRBV12-5 to TRBJ1-6; the match to TRBD1 covers 7 bases. CDR1 LGHNT and CDR2 FRNRAP come from the germline V gene. V shed 6 bases and J 1 base; nucleotides not matched to a gene: 9. The CDR3 has 17 residues. CDR3 bases: TGTGCTAGTGGCACAGGGGCCGGTTTGTCCTATAATTCACCCCTCCACTTT. As protein: CASGTGAGLSYNSPLHF.

This chain joins TRBV4-1 and TRBJ1-2; TRBD1 is a possible D gene (6 bases). In germline, CDR1 is MGHRA, CDR2 YSYEKL. The V and J ends lost 0 bases and 4 bases respectively, with 9 bases between them. The CDR3 is 14 amino acids. The CDR3 DNA reads TGCGCCAGCAGCCAAGAGTGGGACACCTATGGCTACACCTTC. It is translated as CASSQEWDTYGYTF.

With regard to this clone: This CDR3 is also generated by other DNA sequences in the sample. V usage is TRBV27 and J usage is TRBJ1-5; 12 nucleotides agree with TRBD1. There are 13 residues in the CDR3. Germline CDR1 MNHEY, CDR2 SMNVEV (reference sequence). Unmatched junction bases numbered 0, after V lost 5 bases and J lost 7 bases. The chain's CDR3 is CASSGTGGQPQHF. CDR3 nucleotides: TGTGCCAGCAGTGGGACAGGGGGCCAGCCCCAGCATTTT.

The chain uses TRBV18 and TRBJ1-5; D is undetermined. V was trimmed by 5 bases and J by 4 bases, leaving 12 bases between them. Germline V gene lookup returns CDR1 KGHSH and CDR2 LQKENI. The CDR3 runs 14 residues. Here the CDR3 DNA reads TGTGCCAGCTCAGCCAGCGGAGGAAATCAGCCCCAGCATTTT. Its translation is CASSASGGNQPQHF.

The count of this clone is one. The chain couples TRBV11-2 to TRBJ2-3; D uncertain. The CDR3 is made up of 15 amino acids. Between the trimmed V and J ends, which lost 5 bases and 2 bases, there was a span of 14 bases. Germline CDR1 SGHAT, CDR2 FQNNGV. This CDR3 reads CASSAILGYTDTQYF. The CDR3 DNA reads as TGTGCCAGCAGCGCCATCCTAGGATACACAGATACGCAGTATTTT.

The chain is built from TRBV20-1 and TRBJ1-2; D is possibly TRBD1 (5 bases). This CDR3 is 13 amino acids long. Germline lookup yields CDR1 DFQATT and CDR2 SNEGSKA (reference sequence). V lost 3 bases and J lost 3, with 11 bases in between. Here the CDR3 reads CSASPDRYYGYTF. CDR3 coding DNA: TGCAGTGCTAGTCCTGACAGATACTATGGCTACACCTTC.